This T cell receptor (beta chain) is drawn from a study of long-term antiretroviral therapy in people with HIV. Study overall: Collection of the earliest samples took place about a decade ahead of the 2015 immediate-ART recommendation. General study findings and limits: Compared with controls, HIV repertoires showed narrower CDR3 length ranges. Information on adherence to ART, viral resistance or therapy changes was unavailable.

Sequencing relied on immunoSEQ assay v3.0, run at survey level. Some clones are missing from TCRdb's copy, which holds only in-frame ones; the method was immunoSEQ multiplex PCR. The sample lists 30,000 to 40,000 clones; roughly 97% were seen once. In regard to this clone: Its specificity is not known.

Germline lookup yields CDR1 SNHLY and CDR2 FYNNEI. The V segment lost 5 bases and the J segment 4 bases; nucleotides outside the gene matches: 7. The CDR3 extends over 16 amino acids. Sequences were derived from unsorted PBMCs, sampled 6.9 years after starting antiretroviral therapy. This receptor was taken from a man aged 25 to 45 with HIV. The chain recombines TRBV2 with TRBJ2-5; 13 bases fit TRBD2. Here the CDR3 reads CASSNPTSGRIETQYF. For the CDR3, the DNA is TGTGCCAGCAGTAACCCGACTAGCGGGAGGATAGAGACCCAGTACTTC.